The source of this T cell receptor beta chain is a study of blood T cells in healthy people across ages. Total RNA, at least 6 micrograms per sample, was extracted from PBMCs. The use of a sample-barcoded 5' primer and a J-beta primer mix characterized a second PCR of about 6 to 11 cycles. A single record per CDR3 protein comes from TCRdb applying MiXCR to the 5' RACE reads. The data contain 1.6 million or so distinct CDR3 sequences, 34% of them singletons. Sequencing input: blood. The receptor was derived from a woman aged 25 to 39 in good health.

CDR3: CASSRTTGQTNEKLFF. CDR3 bases: TGCGCCAGCAGCCGAACGACCGGACAGACTAATGAAAAACTGTTTTTT. V usage is TRBV4-1 and J usage is TRBJ1-4; tentatively, D is TRBD1 (6 bases). Between the trimmed V and J ends, which lost 4 bases and 2 bases, there was a span of 14 bases. The CDR3 is made up of 16 amino acids. CDR1 and CDR2 from the germline V gene are MGHRA and YSYEKL.